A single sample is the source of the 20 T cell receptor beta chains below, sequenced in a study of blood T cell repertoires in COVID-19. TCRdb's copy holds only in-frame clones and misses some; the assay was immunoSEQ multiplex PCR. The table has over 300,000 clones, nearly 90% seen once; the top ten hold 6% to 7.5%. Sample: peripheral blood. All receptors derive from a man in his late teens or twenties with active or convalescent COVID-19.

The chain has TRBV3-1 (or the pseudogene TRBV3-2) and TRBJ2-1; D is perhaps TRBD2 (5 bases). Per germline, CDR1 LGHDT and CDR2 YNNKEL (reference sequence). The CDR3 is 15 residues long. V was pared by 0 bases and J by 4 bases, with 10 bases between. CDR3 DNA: TGTGCCAGCAGCCAAGATTTCGAGGGATACAATGAGCAGTTCTTC. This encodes CASSQDFEGYNEQFF.

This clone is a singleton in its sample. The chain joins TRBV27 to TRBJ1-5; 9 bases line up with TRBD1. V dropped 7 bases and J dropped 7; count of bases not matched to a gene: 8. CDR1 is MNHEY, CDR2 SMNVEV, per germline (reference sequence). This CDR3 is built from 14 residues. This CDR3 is CASKRKDRGQPQHF. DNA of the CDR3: TGTGCCAGCAAACGAAAGGACAGGGGACAGCCCCAGCATTTT.

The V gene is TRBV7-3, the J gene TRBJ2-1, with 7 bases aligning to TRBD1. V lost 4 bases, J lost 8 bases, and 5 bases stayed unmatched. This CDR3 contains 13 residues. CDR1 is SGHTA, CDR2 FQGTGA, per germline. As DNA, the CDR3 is TGTGCCAGCAGCTCCGACAGGGTCCATGAGCAGTTCTTC. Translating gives CASSSDRVHEQFF.

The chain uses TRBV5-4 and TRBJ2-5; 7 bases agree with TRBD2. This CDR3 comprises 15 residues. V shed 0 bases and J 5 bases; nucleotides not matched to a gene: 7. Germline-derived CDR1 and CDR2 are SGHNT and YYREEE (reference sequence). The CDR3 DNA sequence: TGTGCCAGCAGCTTGGCGGGAGGTGTAAGGGAGACCCAGTACTTC. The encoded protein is CASSLAGGVRETQYF.

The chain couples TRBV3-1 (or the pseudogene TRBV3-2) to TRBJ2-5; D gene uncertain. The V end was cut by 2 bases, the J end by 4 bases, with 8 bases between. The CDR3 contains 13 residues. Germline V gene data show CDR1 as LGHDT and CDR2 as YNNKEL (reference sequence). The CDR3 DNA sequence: TGTGCCAGCAGCCAACGGGTGCTAGAGACCCAGTACTTC. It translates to CASSQRVLETQYF.

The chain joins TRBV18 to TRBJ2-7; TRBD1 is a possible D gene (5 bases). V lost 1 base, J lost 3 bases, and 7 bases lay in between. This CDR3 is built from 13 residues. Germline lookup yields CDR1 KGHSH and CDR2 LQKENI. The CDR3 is CASSPQGNYEQYF. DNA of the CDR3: TGTGCCAGCTCACCACAGGGGAACTACGAGCAGTACTTC.

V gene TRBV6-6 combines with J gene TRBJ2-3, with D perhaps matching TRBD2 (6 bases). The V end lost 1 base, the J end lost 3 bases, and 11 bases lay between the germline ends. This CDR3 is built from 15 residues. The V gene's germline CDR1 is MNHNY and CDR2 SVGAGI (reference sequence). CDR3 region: CASSYWRGRTDTQYF. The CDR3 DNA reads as TGTGCCAGCAGTTACTGGCGGGGCCGAACAGATACGCAGTATTTT.

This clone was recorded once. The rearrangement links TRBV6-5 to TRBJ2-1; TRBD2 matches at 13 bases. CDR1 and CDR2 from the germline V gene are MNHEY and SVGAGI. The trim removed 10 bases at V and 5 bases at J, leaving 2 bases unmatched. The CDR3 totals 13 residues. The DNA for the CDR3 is TGTGCCACCGGGACTAGCGGGAACAATGAGCAGTTCTTC. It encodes CATGTSGNNEQFF.

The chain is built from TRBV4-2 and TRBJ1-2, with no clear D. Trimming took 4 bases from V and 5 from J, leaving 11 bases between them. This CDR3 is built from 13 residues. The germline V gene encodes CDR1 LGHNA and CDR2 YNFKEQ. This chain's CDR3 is CASSPPQTYGYTF. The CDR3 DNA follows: TGTGCCAGCAGCCCTCCACAGACGTATGGCTACACCTTC.

The CDR3 region is CASSLLNRDYGYTF. Here the CDR3 DNA reads TGTGCCAGCAGCTTACTAAACAGGGACTATGGCTACACCTTC. This chain connects TRBV7-9 to TRBJ1-2, with D perhaps TRBD1 (6 bases). The germline V and J ends were trimmed by 2 bases and 3 bases, with 10 bases remaining between them. CDR3 length equals 14 residues. CDR1 and CDR2 (germline): SEHNR, FQNEAQ (reference sequence).

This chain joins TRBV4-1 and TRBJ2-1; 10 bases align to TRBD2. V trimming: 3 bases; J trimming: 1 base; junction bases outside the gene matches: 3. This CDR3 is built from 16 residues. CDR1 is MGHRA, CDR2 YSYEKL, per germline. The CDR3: CASSHQTSGSYNEQFF. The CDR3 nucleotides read TGCGCCAGCAGCCACCAGACTAGCGGGTCCTACAATGAGCAGTTCTTC.

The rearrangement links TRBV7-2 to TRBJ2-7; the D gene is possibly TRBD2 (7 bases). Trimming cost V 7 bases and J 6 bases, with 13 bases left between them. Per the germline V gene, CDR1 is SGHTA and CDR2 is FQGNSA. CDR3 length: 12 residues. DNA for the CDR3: TGTGCCAGCACCATAGGGGGGGGCGAGCAGTACTTC. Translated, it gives CASTIGGGEQYF.

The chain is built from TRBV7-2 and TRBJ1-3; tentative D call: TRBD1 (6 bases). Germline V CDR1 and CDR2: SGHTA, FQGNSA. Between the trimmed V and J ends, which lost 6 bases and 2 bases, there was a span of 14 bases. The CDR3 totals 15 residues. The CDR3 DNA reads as TGTGCCAGCAGGGAACAGGGTCGGCCTGGAAACACCATATATTTT. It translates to CASREQGRPGNTIYF. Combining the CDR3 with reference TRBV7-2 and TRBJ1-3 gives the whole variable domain GAGVSQSPSNKVTEKGKDVELRCDPISGHTALYWYRQSLGQGLEFLIYFQGNSAPDKSGLPSDRFSAERTGGSVSTLTIQRTQQEDSAVYLCASREQGRPGNTIYFGEGSWLTVV.

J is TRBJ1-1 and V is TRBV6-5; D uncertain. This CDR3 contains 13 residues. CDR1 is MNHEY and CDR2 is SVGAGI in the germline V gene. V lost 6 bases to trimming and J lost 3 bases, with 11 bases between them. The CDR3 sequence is CASSPGRYTEAFF. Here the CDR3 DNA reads TGTGCCAGCAGCCCGGGGAGATACACTGAAGCTTTCTTT.

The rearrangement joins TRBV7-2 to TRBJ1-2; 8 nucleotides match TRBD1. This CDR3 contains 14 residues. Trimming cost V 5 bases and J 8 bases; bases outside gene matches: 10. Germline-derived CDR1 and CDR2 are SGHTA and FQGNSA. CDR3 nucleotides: TGTGCCAGCAGCACCCGTCCAGGGGGCGGGGGCTACACCTTC. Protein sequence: CASSTRPGGGGYTF.

As DNA, the CDR3 is TGCGCCAGCAGCTTTGCGGGGGTTTCCTACGAGCAGTACTTC. Translated, it gives CASSFAGVSYEQYF. The chain links TRBV5-1 to TRBJ2-7; 7 bases are shared with TRBD2. This CDR3 is built from 14 residues. After removal of 2 bases from V and 1 base from J, the junction contained 3 bases not matched to a gene. Germline V gene lookup returns CDR1 SGHRS and CDR2 YFSETQ.

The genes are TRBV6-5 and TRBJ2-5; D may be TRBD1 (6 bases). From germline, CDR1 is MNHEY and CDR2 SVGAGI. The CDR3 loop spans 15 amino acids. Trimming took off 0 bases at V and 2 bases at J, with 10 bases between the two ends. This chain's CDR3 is CASSYSWGRQETQYF. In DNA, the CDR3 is TGTGCCAGCAGTTACTCGTGGGGGCGGCAAGAGACCCAGTACTTC.

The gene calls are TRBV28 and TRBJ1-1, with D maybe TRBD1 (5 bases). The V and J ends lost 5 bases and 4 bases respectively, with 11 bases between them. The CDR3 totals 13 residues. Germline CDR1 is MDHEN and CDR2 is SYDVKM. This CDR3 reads CASSIRTPTEAFF. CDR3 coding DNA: TGTGCCAGCAGTATTCGGACACCCACTGAAGCTTTCTTT.

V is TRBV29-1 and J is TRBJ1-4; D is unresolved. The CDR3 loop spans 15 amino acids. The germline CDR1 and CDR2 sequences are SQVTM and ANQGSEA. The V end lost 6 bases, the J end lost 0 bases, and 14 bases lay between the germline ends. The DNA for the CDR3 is TGCAGCGTCGCTTACCAGGTTGCAACTAATGAAAAACTGTTTTTT. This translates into CSVAYQVATNEKLFF.

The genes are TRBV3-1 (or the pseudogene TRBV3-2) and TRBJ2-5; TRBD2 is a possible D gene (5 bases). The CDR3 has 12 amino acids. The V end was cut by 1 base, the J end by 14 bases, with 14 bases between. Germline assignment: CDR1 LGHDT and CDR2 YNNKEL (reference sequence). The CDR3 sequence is CASSQVDSSAYF. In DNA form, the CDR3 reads TGTGCCAGCAGCCAAGTGGACTCGTCGGCTTACTTC.